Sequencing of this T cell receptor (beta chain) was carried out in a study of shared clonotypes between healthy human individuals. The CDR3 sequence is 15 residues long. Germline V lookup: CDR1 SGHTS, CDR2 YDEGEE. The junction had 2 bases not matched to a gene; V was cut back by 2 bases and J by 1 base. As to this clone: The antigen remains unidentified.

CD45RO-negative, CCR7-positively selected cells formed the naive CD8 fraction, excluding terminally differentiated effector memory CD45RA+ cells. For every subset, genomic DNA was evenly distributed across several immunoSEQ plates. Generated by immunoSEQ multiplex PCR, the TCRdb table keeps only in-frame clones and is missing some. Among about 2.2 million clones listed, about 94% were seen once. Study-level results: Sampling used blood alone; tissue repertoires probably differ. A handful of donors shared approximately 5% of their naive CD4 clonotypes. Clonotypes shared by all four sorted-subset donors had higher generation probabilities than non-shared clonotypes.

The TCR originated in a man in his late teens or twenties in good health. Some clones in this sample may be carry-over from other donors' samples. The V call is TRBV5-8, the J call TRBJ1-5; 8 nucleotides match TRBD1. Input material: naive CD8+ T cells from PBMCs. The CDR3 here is CASSFQGASNQPQHF. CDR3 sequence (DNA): TGTGCCAGCAGCTTTCAGGGGGCGAGCAATCAGCCCCAGCATTTT.